This T cell receptor (beta chain) comes out of a study of blood T cells in healthy people across ages. PCR was performed a second time for about 7 to 11 cycles using a sample-barcoded 5' primer and a J-beta primer mix. TCRdb independently ran MiXCR on the 5' RACE reads; one entry per CDR3 protein. Among almost 550,000 distinct CDR3 sequences listed, about 24% were seen once. Comments on this clonotype: Its antigen is still unknown.

Overall study findings and caveats: Per million T cells, TCR beta diversity dropped roughly linearly as age increased. When one million T cells were used, diversity estimates were thought to be underestimates.

CDR1 and CDR2 (germline): MGHRA, YSYEKL. The CDR3 has 16 residues. V lost 4 bases, J lost 5 bases, and 21 bases lay in between. These records were also assigned to another study, of T cells of mothers and their children. That study adds: Second-round PCR products received sample barcodes and 2-4 random nucleotides from the M1S primer.

This TCR was recovered from a boy younger than 18 in good health. V and J are TRBV4-1 and TRBJ2-7; no clear D. The source material was blood. This CDR3 is CASSPHGLSGPDEQYF. DNA of the CDR3: TGCGCCAGCAGCCCCCATGGTCTCAGTGGGCCTGACGAGCAGTACTTC.